What follows describes a single T cell receptor beta chain. This sample was included in a study of blood T cell repertoires in COVID-19. Germline assignment: CDR1 SGDLS and CDR2 YYNGEE. Losses at the gene ends were 4 bases for V and 1 base for J; bases not matched to a gene: 6. The CDR3 has 16 residues. Produced via immunoSEQ multiplex PCR; TCRdb's table is partial and in-frame only. The repertoire holds some 360,000 clones, with around 87% as singletons. The receptor was derived from a woman aged 55-70 years with COVID-19, enrolled during active disease. J is TRBJ2-5 and V is TRBV9, with 11 bases matching TRBD2. The sample taken for sequencing was peripheral blood. The CDR3 coding sequence is TGTGCCAGCAGCCCGGGACTAGCGGCAAGCCAAGAGACCCAGTACTTC. As protein: CASSPGLAASQETQYF.